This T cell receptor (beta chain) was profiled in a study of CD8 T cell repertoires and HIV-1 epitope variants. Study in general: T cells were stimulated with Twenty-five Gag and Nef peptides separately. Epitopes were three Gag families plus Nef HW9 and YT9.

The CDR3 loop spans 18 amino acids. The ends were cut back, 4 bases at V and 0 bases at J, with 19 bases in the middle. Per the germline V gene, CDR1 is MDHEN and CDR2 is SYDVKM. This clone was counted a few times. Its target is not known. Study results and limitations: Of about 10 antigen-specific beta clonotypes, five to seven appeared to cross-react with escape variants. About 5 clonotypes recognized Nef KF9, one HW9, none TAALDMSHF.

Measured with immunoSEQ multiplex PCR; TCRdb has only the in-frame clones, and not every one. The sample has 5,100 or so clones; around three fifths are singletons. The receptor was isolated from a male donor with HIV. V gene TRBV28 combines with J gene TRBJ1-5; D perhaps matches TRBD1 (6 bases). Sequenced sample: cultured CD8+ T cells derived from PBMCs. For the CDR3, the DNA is TGTGCCAGCAGTTCCCAGGGGACGGACGACTATAGCAATCAGCCCCAGCATTTT. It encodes CASSSQGTDDYSNQPQHF.